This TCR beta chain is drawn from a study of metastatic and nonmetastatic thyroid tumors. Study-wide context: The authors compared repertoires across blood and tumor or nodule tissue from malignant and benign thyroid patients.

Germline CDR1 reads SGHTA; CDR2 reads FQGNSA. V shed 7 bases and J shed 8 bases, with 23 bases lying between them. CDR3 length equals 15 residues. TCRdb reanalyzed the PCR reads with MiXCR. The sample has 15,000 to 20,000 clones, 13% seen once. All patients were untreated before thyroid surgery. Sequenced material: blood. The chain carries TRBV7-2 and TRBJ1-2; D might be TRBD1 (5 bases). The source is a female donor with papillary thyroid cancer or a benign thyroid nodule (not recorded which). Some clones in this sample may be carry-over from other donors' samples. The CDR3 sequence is CASTPSRGSVAGYTF. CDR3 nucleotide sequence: TGTGCCAGCACCCCTTCCCGGGGCAGTGTAGCGGGCTACACCTTC.